The 9 T cell receptor beta chains in this list originate from one sample, sequenced in a study of Graves' ophthalmopathy and Graves' hyperthyroidism. The TCR beta CDR3 regions underwent amplification from RNA transcripts. First-round RT-PCR relied on HTBI primers, and a second-round multiplex PCR came next. MiXCR, applied by TCRdb to the multiplex PCR reads, yields one record per CDR3 protein. The table shows 300,000 or so distinct CDR3 sequences, with 17% occurring only once. The specimen was peripheral blood. These receptors originate from an adult man with Graves' ophthalmopathy.

Many counts were recorded for this clonotype. The chain has TRBV6-5 and TRBJ1-3; 7 bases are a match to TRBD1. V lost 2 bases to trimming and J lost 2 bases; unmatched junction nucleotides: 0. CDR3 length: 14 residues. Germline lookup yields CDR1 MNHEY and CDR2 SVGAGI. DNA for the CDR3: TGTGCCAGCAGTTACGGACAGGCTGGAAACACCATATATTTT. Protein sequence: CASSYGQAGNTIYF.

To note about this clonotype: This is likely a read error, given that the CDR3 carries no conserved phenylalanine or tryptophan at its end. The chain uses TRBV7-2 and TRBJ2-2, with no clear D. Germline CDR1 SGHTA, CDR2 FQGNSA. CDR3 length: 14 residues. The ends were cut back, 0 bases at V and 6 bases at J, with 8 bases in the middle. The CDR3 coding sequence is TGTGCCAGCAGCTTAGCGCTCGGGTCCGGGGAGCTGTTTATT. Its protein is CASSLALGSGELFI.

This clonotype was seen many times. In nucleotides, the CDR3 is TGTGCCTGGACGACAGGGATGGGTCAGCCCCAGCATTTT. Translated: CAWTTGMGQPQHF. J is TRBJ1-5 and V is TRBV30, with TRBD1 identical over 7 bases. CDR3 length: 13 residues. V trimming: 4 bases; J trimming: 6 bases; junction bases outside the gene matches: 6. CDR1 and CDR2 from the germline V gene are GTSNPN and SVGIG (reference sequence).

There are many counts of this clonotype. The rearrangement uses TRBV3-1 and TRBJ2-7; D is uncertain. CDR3 length equals 12 residues. Germline loops: CDR1 LGHDT, CDR2 YNNKEL (reference sequence). V dropped 1 base and J dropped 5 bases, with 6 bases sitting between them. In DNA, the CDR3 is TGTGCCAGCAGCCAAGGAGGAAACGAGCAGTACTTC. It yields the protein CASSQGGNEQYF.

The chain uses TRBV20-1 and TRBJ2-7; a possible D gene is TRBD1 (6 bases). CDR1 is DFQATT and CDR2 is SNEGSKA in the germline V gene (reference sequence). Trimming shortened V by 0 bases and J by 6 bases, and 18 bases separated the two germline ends. CDR3 length equals 15 residues. The CDR3 DNA follows: TGCAGTGCTAGAGACCGGGACACCCGAAGCGGCGAGCAGTACTTC. This codes for CSARDRDTRSGEQYF.

This clonotype was recorded at least ten times. The chain is built from TRBV6-5 and TRBJ1-5; 7 bases are a match to TRBD1. Germline assignment: CDR1 MNHEY and CDR2 SVGAGI. J lost 3 bases, V lost 4 bases, and 6 bases had no gene match. This CDR3 has 15 residues. This CDR3 is CASSFLDRVNQPQHF. The CDR3, as DNA: TGTGCCAGCAGTTTTTTAGACAGGGTCAATCAGCCCCAGCATTTT.

This clonotype was seen repeatedly, ten times or more. This chain links TRBV2 with TRBJ2-2; D is perhaps TRBD2 (6 bases). Trimming left V 6 bases short and J 2 bases short, with 10 bases between. Germline values: CDR1 SNHLY, CDR2 FYNNEI. This CDR3 is built from 14 residues. The CDR3 nucleotides are TGTGCCAGCAGGATAGCGGAAAACACCGGGGAGCTGTTTTTT. Its translation is CASRIAENTGELFF.

This clonotype has at least ten counts. The rearrangement joins TRBV7-2 to TRBJ1-2, with 8 bases matching TRBD1. Unmatched junction bases numbered 10, after V lost 5 bases and J lost 5 bases. CDR3 size: 15 residues. CDR1 is SGHTA, CDR2 FQGNSA, per germline. The CDR3 protein is CASSRPGTGTYGYTF. DNA for the CDR3: TGTGCCAGCAGCCGCCCCGGGACAGGCACATATGGCTACACCTTC.

This sequence joins TRBV5-4 and TRBJ2-7; 14 bases align to TRBD2. The CDR3 has 19 residues. Trimming took 2 bases from V and 4 from J; bases not matched to a gene: 14. CDR1 is SGHNT, CDR2 YYREEE, per germline (reference sequence). The CDR3 coding sequence is TGTGCCAGCAGCTTTCTGTCGGGACTAGCGGGAGTCGGGGCTTACGAGCAGTACTTC. The encoded protein is CASSFLSGLAGVGAYEQYF.